A selection of T cell receptor beta chains follows, all from one sample in a study of cytomegalovirus exposure and HLA in healthy donors. The protocol was immunoSEQ multiplex PCR, while the TCRdb copy is restricted to in-frame clones and leaves out a portion. In the table there are 210,000 or so clones, approximately 82% of which are singletons. The specimen sequenced was PBMCs. All receptors derive from a young man in good health and CMV-seronegative. CDR3s include the opening cysteine and the closing phenylalanine or tryptophan. Each record gives: V gene, D gene, clone size, J gene, CDR3 DNA, CDR3 protein. D genes are given only for firm matches. Clone size, where shown, is once, few, many, or a class for clones that have expanded.

v_call: TRBV6-4
d_call: TRBD2
clone_size: once
j_call: TRBJ2-1
cdr3_nt: TGTGCCAGCAGCCGGGGAGAGACTAGCGGGATAAATGAGCAGTTCTTC
cdr3_aa: CASSRGETSGINEQFF

v_call: TRBV27
d_call: -
clone_size: few
j_call: TRBJ1-5
cdr3_nt: TGTGCCAGCAGTCTGCAGGGGTTTAGCAATCAGCCCCAGCATTTT
cdr3_aa: CASSLQGFSNQPQHF

v_call: TRBV6-5
d_call: -
clone_size: -
j_call: TRBJ1-1
cdr3_nt: TGTGCCAGCAGGAGGGACTTTTTAGCGAGAACTGAAGCTTTCTTT
cdr3_aa: CASRRDFLARTEAFF

v_call: TRBV5-5
d_call: TRBD1
clone_size: few
j_call: TRBJ2-7
cdr3_nt: TGTGCCAGCAGCTTAACGTTTACAGGGGCGGTCGAGCAGTACTTC
cdr3_aa: CASSLTFTGAVEQYF

v_call: TRBV11-2
d_call: -
clone_size: -
j_call: TRBJ2-7
cdr3_nt: TGTGCCAGCAGCCCCGGGGGACAGAGCTACGAGCAGTACTTC
cdr3_aa: CASSPGGQSYEQYF

v_call: TRBV5-6
d_call: -
clone_size: -
j_call: TRBJ1-3
cdr3_nt: TGTGCCAGCAGCTTGGCCGTGGGGGGAGGAAACACCATATATTTT
cdr3_aa: CASSLAVGGGNTIYF

v_call: TRBV6-6
d_call: -
clone_size: -
j_call: TRBJ1-5
cdr3_nt: TGTGCCAGCCAATACGGGGAGGGCAATCAGCCCCAGCATTTT
cdr3_aa: CASQYGEGNQPQHF

v_call: TRBV7-9
d_call: -
clone_size: -
j_call: TRBJ1-1
cdr3_nt: TGTGCCAGCAGCCATACCGGGCCAACAGGCACTGAAGCTTTCTTT
cdr3_aa: CASSHTGPTGTEAFF

v_call: TRBV28
d_call: TRBD2
clone_size: few
j_call: TRBJ2-3
cdr3_nt: TGTGCCAGCAGACCCGGACTAGCGGGGAGGTATACGCAGTATTTT
cdr3_aa: CASRPGLAGRYTQYF

v_call: TRBV9
d_call: -
clone_size: -
j_call: TRBJ2-3
cdr3_nt: TGTGCCAGCTCCAAGTCGGGGGTAAACACAGATACGCAGTATTTT
cdr3_aa: CASSKSGVNTDTQYF

v_call: TRBV6-1
d_call: TRBD2
clone_size: -
j_call: TRBJ2-3
cdr3_nt: TGTGCCACTGCACCTAGCGGGAGCACAGATACGCAGTATTTT
cdr3_aa: CATAPSGSTDTQYF

v_call: TRBV2
d_call: -
clone_size: -
j_call: TRBJ2-1
cdr3_nt: TGTGCCAGCAGTGATGAGAGGAGGGGGCGATTCGGTGAGCAGTTCTTC
cdr3_aa: CASSDERRGRFGEQFF

v_call: TRBV28
d_call: -
clone_size: -
j_call: TRBJ2-3
cdr3_nt: TGTGCCAGCAGACCCCACTCCCGCATCACAGATACGCAGTATTTT
cdr3_aa: CASRPHSRITDTQYF

v_call: TRBV5-1
d_call: TRBD2
clone_size: -
j_call: TRBJ2-1
cdr3_nt: TGCGCCAGCAGGCTAGCGGAGAACAATGAGCAGTTCTTC
cdr3_aa: CASRLAENNEQFF

v_call: TRBV5-1
d_call: -
clone_size: few
j_call: TRBJ2-2
cdr3_nt: TGCGCCAGCAGCGGGCGGCGGGGAAACACCGGGGAGCTGTTTTTT
cdr3_aa: CASSGRRGNTGELFF

v_call: TRBV14
d_call: TRBD1
clone_size: -
j_call: TRBJ2-7
cdr3_nt: TGTGCCAGCAGCCACCGGGACAGGGGAACCTACGAGCAGTACTTC
cdr3_aa: CASSHRDRGTYEQYF

v_call: TRBV29-1
d_call: -
clone_size: -
j_call: TRBJ2-1
cdr3_nt: TGCAGCACTAACAGGGAAAGAGGGTCCTACAATGAGCAGTTCTTC
cdr3_aa: CSTNRERGSYNEQFF

v_call: TRBV19
d_call: -
clone_size: -
j_call: TRBJ1-2
cdr3_nt: TGTGCCAGTAGCCGTGGAGGAACCGTGACTGGCTACACCTTC
cdr3_aa: CASSRGGTVTGYTF

v_call: TRBV2
d_call: -
clone_size: few
j_call: TRBJ1-1
cdr3_nt: TGTGCCAGCAGTGATGGGCGGGGGGGGATGAACACTGAAGCTTTCTTT
cdr3_aa: CASSDGRGGMNTEAFF

v_call: TRBV29-1
d_call: -
clone_size: -
j_call: TRBJ2-1
cdr3_nt: TGCAGCGTTGGTTTCAGAGAGCAGTTCTTC
cdr3_aa: CSVGFREQFF

v_call: TRBV7-9
d_call: TRBD1
clone_size: -
j_call: TRBJ1-1
cdr3_nt: TGTGCCAGCAGCTCATGGACAGGGAACACTGAAGCTTTCTTT
cdr3_aa: CASSSWTGNTEAFF

v_call: TRBV6-1
d_call: -
clone_size: -
j_call: TRBJ1-3
cdr3_nt: TGTGCCAGCAGTGAAGCCCTACAGAACTCTGGAAACACCATATATTTT
cdr3_aa: CASSEALQNSGNTIYF

v_call: TRBV9
d_call: -
clone_size: -
j_call: TRBJ2-3
cdr3_nt: TGTGCCAGCAGCGTTCAGAACACAGATACGCAGTATTTT
cdr3_aa: CASSVQNTDTQYF

v_call: TRBV30
d_call: -
clone_size: -
j_call: TRBJ2-7
cdr3_nt: TGTGCCTGGAGCGCCGGGGGGCTCTCCTACGAGCAGTACTTC
cdr3_aa: CAWSAGGLSYEQYF

v_call: TRBV7-9
d_call: TRBD1
clone_size: -
j_call: TRBJ2-7
cdr3_nt: TGTGCCAGCAGTATAGGACAGGCGCCGTCCTACGAGCAGTACTTC
cdr3_aa: CASSIGQAPSYEQYF